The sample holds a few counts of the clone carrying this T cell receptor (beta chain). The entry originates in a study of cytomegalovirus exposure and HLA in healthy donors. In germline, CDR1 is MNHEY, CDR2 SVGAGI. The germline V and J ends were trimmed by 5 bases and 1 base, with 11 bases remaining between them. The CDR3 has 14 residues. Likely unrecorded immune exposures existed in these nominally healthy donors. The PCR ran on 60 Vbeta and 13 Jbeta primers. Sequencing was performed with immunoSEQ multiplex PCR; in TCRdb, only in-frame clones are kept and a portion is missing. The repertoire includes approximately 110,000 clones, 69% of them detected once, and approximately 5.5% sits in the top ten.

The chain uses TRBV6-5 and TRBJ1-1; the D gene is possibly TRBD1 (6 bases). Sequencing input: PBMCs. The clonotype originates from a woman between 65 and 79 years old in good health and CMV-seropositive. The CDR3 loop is CASSSTGSNTEAFF. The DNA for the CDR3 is TGTGCCAGCAGTAGTACAGGGTCGAACACTGAAGCTTTCTTT.